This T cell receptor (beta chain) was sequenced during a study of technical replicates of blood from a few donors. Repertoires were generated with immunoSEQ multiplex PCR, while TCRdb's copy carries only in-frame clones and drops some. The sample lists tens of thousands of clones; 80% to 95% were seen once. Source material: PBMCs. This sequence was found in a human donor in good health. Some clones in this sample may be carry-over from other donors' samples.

The CDR3 sequence: CASTTTQAGGRRNEQFF. CDR3 nucleotides: TGTGCCAGCACAACAACCCAAGCGGGAGGTAGGAGGAATGAGCAGTTCTTC. V usage is TRBV28 and J usage is TRBJ2-1; 9 nucleotides line up with TRBD2. The CDR3 totals 17 residues. Germline V CDR1 and CDR2: MDHEN, SYDVKM. After removal of 7 bases from V and 7 bases from J, the junction contained 17 bases not matched to a gene.